Below are 10 T cell receptor beta chains sequenced from a single sample in a study of cytomegalovirus exposure and HLA in healthy donors. PCR primers comprised 60 Vbeta and 13 Jbeta primers. Some clones are missing from TCRdb's copy, which holds only in-frame ones; the method was immunoSEQ multiplex PCR. The table lists around 190,000 clones, under 80% of them singletons. Sequencing used PBMCs. These receptor sequences come from a man aged 30 to 39 in good health and CMV-seropositive.

This clone came up a few times. This chain links TRBV7-9 with TRBJ1-2, with TRBD1 identical over 8 bases. The V segment lost 5 bases and the J segment 8 bases; nucleotides outside the gene matches: 4. CDR3 length: 12 residues. Germline CDR1 is SEHNR and CDR2 is FQNEAQ (reference sequence). The CDR3 region has the DNA TGTGCCAGCAGCCCCTCAGGGGGCGGCTACACCTTC. Translating gives CASSPSGGGYTF. Full variable domain (missing parts from reference TRBV7-9 and TRBJ1-2): DTGVSQNPRHKITKRGQNVTFRCDPISEHNRLYWYRQTLGQGPEFLTYFQNEAQLEKSRLLSDRFSAERPKGSFSTLEIQRTEQGDSAMYLCASSPSGGGYTFGSGTRLTVV.

The CDR3 coding sequence is TGTGCCAGCAGCAGTGGGTCGGGTCGACAGCCCCAGCATTTT. This encodes CASSSGSGRQPQHF. The chain recombines TRBV28 with TRBJ1-5; D remains unclear. Germline values: CDR1 MDHEN, CDR2 SYDVKM. Deletions cut 6 bases from V and 7 bases from J, with 16 bases between. This CDR3 contains 14 residues.

This chain uses TRBV28 with TRBJ1-4; D remains ambiguous. The CDR3 loop spans 16 amino acids. The germline V and J ends were trimmed by 5 bases and 1 base, with 14 bases remaining between them. From germline, CDR1 is MDHEN and CDR2 SYDVKM. The CDR3 DNA follows: TGTGCCAGCAGTACTCGACCCGGGAGAACTAATGAAAAACTGTTTTTT. Encoded protein: CASSTRPGRTNEKLFF.

Points on this clone: This CDR3 is also generated by other DNA sequences in the sample. The rearrangement uses TRBV7-2 and TRBJ2-3; D is undetermined. Trimming took 0 bases from V and 2 from J, leaving 6 bases between them. From germline, CDR1 is SGHTA and CDR2 FQGNSA. The CDR3 sequence is 14 residues long. The CDR3 nucleotides read TGTGCCAGCAGCTTAGCCTTAGCCACAGATACGCAGTATTTT. As protein: CASSLALATDTQYF.

This clone occurred a few times. The chain couples TRBV5-4 to TRBJ1-1; D remains ambiguous. Looked up from germline, CDR1 is SGHNT and CDR2 is YYREEE (reference sequence). This CDR3 contains 14 residues. Trimming pared 3 bases from V and 4 bases from J, leaving 13 bases between. The chain's CDR3 is CASSSNSLLTEAFF. In DNA, the CDR3 is TGTGCCAGCAGCTCCAACAGTCTACTCACTGAAGCTTTCTTT.

This chain uses TRBV11-2 with TRBJ1-3; D is uncertain. V was cut by 4 bases and J by 0 bases, with 4 bases left in between. Germline loops: CDR1 SGHAT, CDR2 FQNNGV. CDR3 length equals 13 residues. The CDR3 DNA reads as TGTGCCAGCAGCTCCCACTCTGGAAACACCATATATTTT. Its protein is CASSSHSGNTIYF.

V is TRBV6-1 and J is TRBJ2-7; D is undetermined. V lost 8 bases to trimming and J lost 0 bases, with 11 bases between them. This CDR3 is 13 amino acids long. Germline values: CDR1 MNHNS, CDR2 SASEGT. CDR3 loop: CASSYPGSYEQYF. CDR3 nucleotide sequence: TGTGCCAGCTCCTACCCGGGCTCCTACGAGCAGTACTTC.

The V gene is TRBV5-1, the J gene TRBJ2-1; D is perhaps TRBD2 (6 bases). Trimming took off 4 bases at V and 1 base at J, with 15 bases between the two ends. Per the germline V gene, CDR1 is SGHRS and CDR2 is YFSETQ. CDR3 size: 16 residues. CDR3 region: CASSIPSAGSYNEQFF. CDR3 DNA: TGCGCCAGCAGCATCCCTAGCGCGGGATCCTACAATGAGCAGTTCTTC.

This chain joins TRBV5-1 and TRBJ2-7, with 8 bases matching TRBD2. The CDR3 extends over 19 amino acids. V trimming: 2 bases; J trimming: 0 bases; junction bases outside the gene matches: 16. Looked up from germline, CDR1 is SGHRS and CDR2 is YFSETQ. The DNA of the CDR3 is TGCGCCAGCAGCTTATACCCTTACTCGGGGGGGGTAAGCTCCTACGAGCAGTACTTC. It encodes CASSLYPYSGGVSSYEQYF. Supplemented by reference TRBV5-1 and TRBJ2-7, the full variable domain reads KAGVTQTPRYLIKTRGQQVTLSCSPISGHRSVSWYQQTPGQGLQFLFEYFSETQRNKGNFPGRFSGRQFSNSRSEMNVSTLELGDSALYLCASSLYPYSGGVSSYEQYFGPGTRLTVT.

The chain couples TRBV28 to TRBJ2-1; TRBD2 agrees at 12 bases. J lost 5 bases, V lost 3 bases, and 5 bases had no gene match. Germline V gene data show CDR1 as MDHEN and CDR2 as SYDVKM. This CDR3 is built from 16 residues. The CDR3 sequence is CASSLTRTSGDNEQFF. Here the CDR3 DNA reads TGTGCCAGCAGTTTGACCAGGACTAGCGGGGACAATGAGCAGTTCTTC.